The next 30 T cell receptor beta chains were all read from a single sample in a study of CD8+CD57+ T cells in acquired aplastic anemia. Genomic DNA, the template, was used for profiling of the TCR beta VDJ and CDR3. TCRdb reprocessed the reads via MiXCR and lists one record per CDR3 protein. The sample carries about 170,000 distinct CDR3 sequences, about 60% recorded once. What was sequenced was sorted CD4+, CD8+, or CD8+CD57+ T cells (not recorded which) from PBMCs. The receptors stem from a human donor in good health.

The chain carries TRBV30 and TRBJ1-2; maybe TRBD1 (6 bases). The CDR3 totals 15 residues. Deletions cut 4 bases from V and 6 bases from J, with 21 bases between. The germline V gene encodes CDR1 GTSNPN and CDR2 SVGIG (reference sequence). In DNA form, the CDR3 reads TGTGCCTGGAAAACGACAGGTCTAGCAATGGATGGCTACACCTTC. Its translation is CAWKTTGLAMDGYTF.

This chain connects TRBV2 to TRBJ2-7; D possibly corresponds to TRBD2 (5 bases). The CDR3 is made up of 14 amino acids. CDR1 SNHLY and CDR2 FYNNEI come from the germline V gene. CDR3 region: CARDYGGSPDEQYF. The CDR3 bases are TGTGCTAGAGATTATGGTGGGAGCCCCGACGAGCAGTACTTC. Combining the CDR3 with reference TRBV2 and TRBJ2-7 gives the whole variable domain EPEVTQTPSHQVTQMGQEVILRCVPISNHLYFYWYRQILGQKVEFLVSFYNNEISEKSEIFDDQFSVERPDGSNFTLKIRSTKLEDSAMYFCARDYGGSPDEQYFGPGTRLTVT.

Only a few counts were recorded for this clonotype. This rearrangement joins TRBV7-8 to TRBJ1-4, with 8 bases fitting TRBD1. The CDR3 is 15 amino acids. Germline V gives CDR1 SGHVS, CDR2 FQNEAQ. J lost 8 bases, V lost 5 bases, and 10 bases had no gene match. CDR3 nucleotides: TGTGCCAGCAGCCATGGCCAGGGGGCAGGCGAAAAACTGTTTTTT. Translated, it gives CASSHGQGAGEKLFF.

Many counts were recorded for this clonotype. This CDR3 reads CASSSISTGTNTGELFF. The CDR3 bases are TGTGCCAGCAGCTCGATCTCCACAGGGACGAACACCGGGGAGCTGTTTTTT. The chain is built from TRBV5-8 and TRBJ2-2, with D perhaps TRBD1 (6 bases). The CDR3 is made up of 17 amino acids. Trimming shortened V by 3 bases and J by 0 bases, and 15 bases separated the two germline ends. CDR1 and CDR2 (germline): SGHTS, YDEGEE.

The sample holds many counts of this clonotype. The chain's CDR3 is CASSYSLGKNIQYF. The CDR3 bases are TGTGCCAGCAGTTACTCTCTTGGCAAAAACATTCAGTACTTC. This chain uses TRBV6-6 with TRBJ2-4; D gene uncertain. Germline CDR1 and CDR2: MNHNY and SVGAGI (reference sequence). The V gene lost 0 bases and the J gene lost 3 bases, with 6 bases spanning the gap. The CDR3 extends over 14 amino acids.

Regarding this clonotype: A junction end diverges from the germline sequence, so it may reflect a read error. The rearrangement links TRBV10-3 to TRBJ2-7; D is unclear. Germline V gene data show CDR1 as ENHRY and CDR2 as SYGVKD. The CDR3 sequence is 14 residues long. This CDR3 is CASSVSGPPFEQYF. The CDR3 DNA is TGTGCCAGCAGTGTATCCGGGCCCCCTTTCGAGCAGTACTTC.

The V call is TRBV2, the J call TRBJ1-5; D possibly corresponds to TRBD1 (6 bases). Trimming removed 6 bases from V and 6 bases from J, with 12 bases in between. Germline V gene data show CDR1 as SNHLY and CDR2 as FYNNEI. CDR3 length equals 13 residues. In DNA, the CDR3 is TGTGCCAGCAGACAACAGGGAACTCAGCCCCAGCATTTT. Amino acids: CASRQQGTQPQHF.

Details on this clonotype: Given a much more abundant clone one base away, this may be a read error. No DNA is shown, since the ends of the CDR3 on it are uncertain; the CDR3 is the one TCRdb lists. The chain employs TRBV11-3 and TRBJ2-7; the D call in the table, TRBD2, was not verified against the DNA. The CDR3 length equals 21 residues, ends included. Germline lookup yields CDR1 SGHNT and CDR2 YENEEA. The CDR3 is CASSFYICSARGRRSSYEQYF.

The CDR3 protein is CSARDAGQGPSYEQYF. CDR3 sequence (DNA): TGCAGTGCTAGAGATGCGGGACAGGGGCCTTCCTACGAGCAGTACTTC. The chain combines TRBV20-1 with TRBJ2-7, with 10 bases that match TRBD1. Trimming cost V 0 bases and J 1 base; bases outside gene matches: 6. The germline CDR1 and CDR2 sequences are DFQATT and SNEGSKA (reference sequence). The CDR3 loop spans 16 amino acids.

V and J are TRBV19 and TRBJ1-5; 9 nucleotides match TRBD1. This CDR3 is built from 17 residues. Germline V lookup: CDR1 LNHDA, CDR2 SQIVND (reference sequence). With 7 bases clipped from V and 1 base from J, the junction kept 11 bases outside the gene matches. The CDR3 is CASIRRDRVGSNQPQHF. The CDR3 DNA reads as TGTGCCAGTATCCGCCGGGACAGGGTAGGGAGCAATCAGCCCCAGCATTTT.

This chain links TRBV2 with TRBJ2-7, with TRBD1 matching over 9 bases. Germline CDR1 reads SNHLY; CDR2 reads FYNNEI. J gave up 5 bases and V 8 bases, and 4 bases lay outside the gene matches. The CDR3 covers 12 residues. CDR3 DNA sequence: TGTGCCAGCGGGACAGGGTACGACGAGCAGTACTTC. It specifies CASGTGYDEQYF.

This chain links TRBV24-1 with TRBJ1-5; no clear D. The CDR3 has 13 residues. Germline V lookup: CDR1 KGHDR, CDR2 SFDVKD. V was shortened by 5 bases and J by 5 bases, with 9 bases between the two germline ends. The CDR3 sequence is CATSGLTHQPQHF. DNA of the CDR3: TGTGCCACCAGTGGGTTGACGCATCAGCCCCAGCATTTT.

The chain joins TRBV10-2 to TRBJ2-2; D is uncertain. Germline V gene data show CDR1 as WSHSY and CDR2 as SAAADI. The V end was cut by 6 bases, the J end by 8 bases, with 10 bases between. This CDR3 comprises 12 residues. CDR3 sequence reads: CASRFGLGELFF. CDR3 nucleotides: TGCGCCAGCAGGTTCGGGCTGGGGGAGCTGTTTTTT.

Remarks on this clonotype: A much larger clone differs by one base, so this may be a read error. The chain uses TRBV6-2 or TRBV6-3 and TRBJ2-1; TRBD1 might be the D (5 bases). The length of the CDR3 is 16 residues. V lost 6 bases to trimming and J lost 9 bases, with 24 bases between them. Germline loops: CDR1 MNHEY, CDR2 SVGEGT. CDR3 DNA: TGTGCCAGCAGGCCTCGGTCGGGTGGGGCCATCAGTGAGCAGTTCTTC. Encoded protein: CASRPRSGGAISEQFF.

The chain combines TRBV7-9 with TRBJ1-5, with D possibly TRBD1 on 5 matching bases. The CDR3 sequence is 15 residues long. The germline gives CDR1 SEHNR, CDR2 FQNEAQ (reference sequence). V lost 2 bases, J lost 7 bases, and 15 bases lay in between. CDR3 loop: CASSLHGGVEQPQHF. CDR3 bases: TGTGCCAGCAGCTTACACGGGGGAGTGGAGCAGCCCCAGCATTTT.

The V call is TRBV24-1, the J call TRBJ2-5, with 7 bases lining up with TRBD2. V shed 7 bases and J 3 bases; nucleotides not matched to a gene: 10. The germline V gene has CDR1 KGHDR and CDR2 SFDVKD. This CDR3 has 15 residues. The CDR3 loop is CATSENSGFEETQYF. The CDR3 coding sequence is TGTGCCACCAGCGAGAATAGCGGGTTCGAAGAGACCCAGTACTTC.

V is TRBV14 and J is TRBJ1-5; the D is unclear. Trimming stripped 5 bases from V and 5 bases from J, with 7 bases between. This CDR3 has 12 residues. CDR1 SGHDN and CDR2 FVKESK come from the germline V gene. In nucleotides, the CDR3 is TGTGCCAGCAGCTCGGAGGATCAGCCCCAGCATTTT. It is translated as CASSSEDQPQHF.

This clonotype has only a few counts. V and J are TRBV2 and TRBJ1-6, with a possible D match to TRBD1 (5 bases). Trimming pared 2 bases from V and 8 bases from J, leaving 10 bases between. Germline CDR1 is SNHLY and CDR2 is FYNNEI. The CDR3 is made up of 14 amino acids. CDR3 residues: CASSETGVYSPLHF. DNA of the CDR3: TGTGCCAGCAGTGAAACGGGGGTATATTCACCCCTCCACTTT.

As to this clonotype: A junction end diverges from the germline sequence, so it may reflect a read error. DNA for the CDR3: TGTGCCAGCGGTTACCCCGAAGAGCAGCATAGCAATCAGCCCCAGCATTTT. Amino acid sequence: CASGYPEEQHSNQPQHF. The chain couples TRBV6-2 or TRBV6-3 to TRBJ1-5, with D uncertain. Germline-derived CDR1 and CDR2 are MNHEY and SVGEGT. The CDR3 length is 17 residues.

The chain joins TRBV7-6 to TRBJ1-6; no clear D gene. The CDR3 spans 16 residues. Per germline, CDR1 SGHVS and CDR2 FNYEAQ. Trimming removed 5 bases at V and 3 bases at J, with 14 bases between. CDR3 residues: CASSLSVDHYNSPLHF. CDR3 sequence (DNA): TGTGCCAGCAGCCTTTCTGTTGATCACTATAATTCACCCCTCCACTTT.

This chain uses TRBV7-3 with TRBJ2-3; D is unclear. With 2 bases removed from V and 3 bases from J, the gap between germline ends came to 12 bases. Germline V CDR1 and CDR2: SGHTA, FQGTGA. This CDR3 region has 15 residues. In DNA, the CDR3 is TGTGCCAGCAGCTTATCACGGCTGGGAACAGATACGCAGTATTTT. Translation gives CASSLSRLGTDTQYF.

The chain employs TRBV10-3 and TRBJ2-7; D is possibly TRBD1 (6 bases). The CDR3 spans 13 residues. Per the germline V gene, CDR1 is ENHRY and CDR2 is SYGVKD. V was pared by 9 bases and J by 3 bases, with 15 bases between. The CDR3: CAIQKGQNYEQYF. The CDR3 DNA reads as TGTGCCATTCAGAAAGGACAGAACTACGAGCAGTACTTC.

V usage is TRBV20-1 and J usage is TRBJ2-1; D is perhaps TRBD1 (6 bases). The V end was cut by 6 bases, the J end by 3 bases, with 9 bases between. The germline gives CDR1 DFQATT, CDR2 SNEGSKA (reference sequence). The CDR3 spans 12 residues. For the CDR3, the DNA is TGCAGTGCAAGGACAGACTACAATGAGCAGTTCTTC. Translating it yields CSARTDYNEQFF.

CDR3 residues: CASSDGSGDRGHTDTQYF. The CDR3 DNA reads as TGTGCCAGCAGTGATGGATCCGGGGACAGGGGGCACACAGATACGCAGTATTTT. The chain carries TRBV25-1 and TRBJ2-3; 12 bases line up with TRBD1. With V trimmed by 3 bases and J by 2 bases, 9 bases remained unmatched. CDR3 size: 18 residues. In germline, CDR1 is MGHDK, CDR2 SYGVNS.

The chain has TRBV7-8 and TRBJ2-4, with 9 nucleotides matching TRBD1. CDR1 and CDR2 (germline): SGHVS, FQNEAQ. With V trimmed by 5 bases and J by 7 bases, 6 bases remained unmatched. The CDR3 sequence is 14 residues long. CDR3 residues: CASSRTGAANIQYF. For the CDR3, the DNA is TGTGCCAGCAGCCGGACAGGGGCAGCGAACATTCAGTACTTC.

The rearrangement uses TRBV19 and TRBJ1-5; TRBD1 matches 8 bases. The CDR3 extends over 15 amino acids. V was clipped by 5 bases and J by 7 bases; unmatched bases: 10. Per germline, CDR1 LNHDA and CDR2 SQIVND (reference sequence). CDR3 in DNA: TGTGCCAGTAGTTCCCGACAGGGGATACGACAGCCCCAGCATTTT. Translating it yields CASSSRQGIRQPQHF.

The table lists this clonotype with many counts. Compared with germline, one end of the junction differs, possibly owing to a read error. This chain uses TRBV3-1 with TRBJ1-2, with no clear D. The CDR3 covers 13 residues. CDR1 is LGHDT, CDR2 YNNKEL, per germline (reference sequence). The chain's CDR3 is CASSQAAGPTSAF. CDR3 DNA: TGTGCCAGCAGCCAAGCCGCTGGACCGACCTCCGCCTTC. Drawing the rest from reference TRBV3-1 and TRBJ1-2, the complete variable domain is DTAVSQTPKYLVTQMGNDKSIKCEQNLGHDTMYWYKQDSKKFLKIMFSYNNKELIINETVPNRFSPKSPDKAHLNLHINSLELGDSAVYFCASSQAAGPTSAFGSGTRLTVV.

The J gene is TRBJ1-5, the V gene TRBV20-1; D call uncertain. This CDR3 has 12 residues. V was pared by 3 bases and J by 5 bases, with 8 bases between. The V gene's germline CDR1 is DFQATT and CDR2 SNEGSKA (reference sequence). CDR3 protein: CSASSMYQPQHF. For the CDR3, the DNA is TGCAGTGCTAGCAGTATGTATCAGCCCCAGCATTTT.

The sample holds many counts of this clonotype. V and J are TRBV5-1 and TRBJ2-3; D is possibly TRBD2 (6 bases). The CDR3 has 11 amino acids. Per germline, CDR1 SGHRS and CDR2 YFSETQ. Trimming took 5 bases from V and 6 from J, leaving 7 bases between them. CDR3 DNA: TGCGCCAGCAGGGAGGGGGATACGCAGTATTTT. Its translation: CASREGDTQYF. Drawing the rest from reference TRBV5-1 and TRBJ2-3, the complete variable domain is KAGVTQTPRYLIKTRGQQVTLSCSPISGHRSVSWYQQTPGQGLQFLFEYFSETQRNKGNFPGRFSGRQFSNSRSEMNVSTLELGDSALYLCASREGDTQYFGPGTRLTVL.

About this clonotype: In this CDR3 the conserved last residue, phenylalanine or tryptophan, is missing, so a read error is likely. The chain employs TRBV28 and TRBJ2-3; 8 nucleotides match TRBD2. There are 15 residues in the CDR3. The J segment lost 1 base and the V segment lost 7 bases, leaving 7 bases of the junction unmatched. The germline CDR1 and CDR2 sequences are MDHEN and SYDVKM. The CDR3 here is CASNAREGGTDTQYL. CDR3 nucleotides: TGTGCCAGCAACGCCCGGGAGGGGGGCACAGATACGCAGTATCTT.